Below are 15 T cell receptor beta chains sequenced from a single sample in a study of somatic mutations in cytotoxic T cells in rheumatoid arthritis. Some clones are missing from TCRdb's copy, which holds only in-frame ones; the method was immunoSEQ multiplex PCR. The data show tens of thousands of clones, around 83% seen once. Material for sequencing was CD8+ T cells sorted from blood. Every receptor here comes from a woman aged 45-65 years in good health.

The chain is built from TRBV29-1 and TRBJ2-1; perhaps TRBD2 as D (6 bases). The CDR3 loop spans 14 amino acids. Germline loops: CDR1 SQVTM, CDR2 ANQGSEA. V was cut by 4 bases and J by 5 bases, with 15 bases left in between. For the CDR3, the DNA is TGCAGCGTTGTACGGGGGATAGGGGACAATGAGCAGTTCTTC. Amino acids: CSVVRGIGDNEQFF.

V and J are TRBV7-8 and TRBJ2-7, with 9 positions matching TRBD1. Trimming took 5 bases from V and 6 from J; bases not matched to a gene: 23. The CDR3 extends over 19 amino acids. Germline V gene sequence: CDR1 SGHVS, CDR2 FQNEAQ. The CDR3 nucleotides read TGTGCCAGCAGCCTCTCACAAACCCAACCGGGACAGGGAAAGGGCGAGCAGTACTTC. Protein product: CASSLSQTQPGQGKGEQYF. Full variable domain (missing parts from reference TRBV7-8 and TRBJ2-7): GAGVSQSPRYKVAKRGQDVALRCDPISGHVSLFWYQQALGQGPEFLTYFQNEAQLDKSGLPSDRFFAERPEGSVSTLKIQRTQQEDSAVYLCASSLSQTQPGQGKGEQYFGPGTRLTVT.

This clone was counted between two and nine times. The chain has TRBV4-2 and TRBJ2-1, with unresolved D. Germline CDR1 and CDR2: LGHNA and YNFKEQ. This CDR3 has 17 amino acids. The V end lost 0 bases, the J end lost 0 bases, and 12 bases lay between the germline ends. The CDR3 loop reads CASSQDLTTSSYNEQFF. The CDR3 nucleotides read TGTGCCAGCAGCCAAGATCTGACGACAAGCTCCTACAATGAGCAGTTCTTC.

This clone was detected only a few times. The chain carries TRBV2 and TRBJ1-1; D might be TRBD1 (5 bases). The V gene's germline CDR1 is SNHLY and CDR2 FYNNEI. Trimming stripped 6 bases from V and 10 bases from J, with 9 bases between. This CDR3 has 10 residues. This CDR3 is CASRGLRAFF. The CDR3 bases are TGTGCCAGCAGGGGACTCCGAGCTTTCTTT.

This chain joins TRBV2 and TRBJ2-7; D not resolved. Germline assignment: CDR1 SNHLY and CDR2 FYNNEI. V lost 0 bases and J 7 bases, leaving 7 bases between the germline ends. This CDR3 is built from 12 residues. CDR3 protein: CASSEASAEQYV. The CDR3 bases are TGTGCCAGCAGTGAAGCTTCGGCAGAGCAGTACGTC.

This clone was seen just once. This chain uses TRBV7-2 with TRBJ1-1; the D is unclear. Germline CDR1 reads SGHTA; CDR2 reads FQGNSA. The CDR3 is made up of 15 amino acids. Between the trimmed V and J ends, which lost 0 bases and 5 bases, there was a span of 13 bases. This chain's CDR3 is CASSLAAPGWTEAFF. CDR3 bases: TGTGCCAGCAGCTTAGCGGCACCCGGGTGGACTGAAGCTTTCTTT.

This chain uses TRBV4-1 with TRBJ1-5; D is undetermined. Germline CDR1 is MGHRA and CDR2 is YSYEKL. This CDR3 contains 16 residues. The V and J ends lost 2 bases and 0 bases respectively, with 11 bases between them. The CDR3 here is CASSQQTSYSNQPQHF. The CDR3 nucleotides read TGCGCCAGCAGCCAACAGACCAGTTATAGCAATCAGCCCCAGCATTTT.

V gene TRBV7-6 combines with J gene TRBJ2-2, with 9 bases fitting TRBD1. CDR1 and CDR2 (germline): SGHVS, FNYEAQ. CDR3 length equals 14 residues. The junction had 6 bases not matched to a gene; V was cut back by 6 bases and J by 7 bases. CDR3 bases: TGTGCCAGCAGTCCACAGGGGGCCGGCGGGGAGCTGTTTTTT. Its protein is CASSPQGAGGELFF.

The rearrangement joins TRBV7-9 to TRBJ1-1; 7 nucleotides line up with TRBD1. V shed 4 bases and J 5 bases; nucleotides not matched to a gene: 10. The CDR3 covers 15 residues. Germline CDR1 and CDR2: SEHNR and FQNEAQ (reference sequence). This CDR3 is CASSSNRGQGTEAFF. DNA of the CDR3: TGTGCCAGCAGCTCCAACAGGGGTCAGGGTACTGAAGCTTTCTTT.

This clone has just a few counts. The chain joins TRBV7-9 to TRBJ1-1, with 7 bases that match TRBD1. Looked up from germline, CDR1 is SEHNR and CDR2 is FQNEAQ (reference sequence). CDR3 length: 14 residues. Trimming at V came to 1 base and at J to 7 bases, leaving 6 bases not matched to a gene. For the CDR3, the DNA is TGTGCCAGCAGCTTAGTGGCCCCAGGGGGTGAAGCTTTCTTT. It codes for CASSLVAPGGEAFF.

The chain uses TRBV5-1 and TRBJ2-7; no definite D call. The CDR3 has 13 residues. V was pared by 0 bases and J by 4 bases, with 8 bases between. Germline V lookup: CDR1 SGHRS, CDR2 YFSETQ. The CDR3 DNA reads TGCGCCAGCAGCTTGGGGGGATTATACGAGCAGTACTTC. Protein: CASSLGGLYEQYF.

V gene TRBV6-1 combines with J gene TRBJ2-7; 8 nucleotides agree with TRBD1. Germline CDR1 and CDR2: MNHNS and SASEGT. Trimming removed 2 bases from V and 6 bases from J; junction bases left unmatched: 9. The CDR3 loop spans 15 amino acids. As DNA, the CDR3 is TGTGCCAGCAGTGAAACAGGGGGAGGCCCGGCCGAGCAGTACTTC. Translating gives CASSETGGGPAEQYF.

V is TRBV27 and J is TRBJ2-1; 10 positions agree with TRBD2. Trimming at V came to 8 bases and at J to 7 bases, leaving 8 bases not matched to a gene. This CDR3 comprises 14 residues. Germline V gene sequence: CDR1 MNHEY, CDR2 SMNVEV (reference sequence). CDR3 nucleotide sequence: TGTGCCAGCGGGCCGGGACTAGCGAATAATGAGCAGTTCTTC. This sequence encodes CASGPGLANNEQFF.

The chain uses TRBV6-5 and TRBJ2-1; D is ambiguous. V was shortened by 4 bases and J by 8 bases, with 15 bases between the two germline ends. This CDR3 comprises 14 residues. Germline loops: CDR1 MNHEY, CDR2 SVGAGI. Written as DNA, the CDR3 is TGTGCCAGCAGTTTATACGGGCTATCCCATGAGCAGTTCTTC. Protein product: CASSLYGLSHEQFF.

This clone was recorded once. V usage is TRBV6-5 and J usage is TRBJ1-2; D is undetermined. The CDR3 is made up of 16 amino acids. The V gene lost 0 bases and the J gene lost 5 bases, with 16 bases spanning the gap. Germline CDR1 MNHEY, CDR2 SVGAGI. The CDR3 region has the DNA TGTGCCAGCAGTTACTCGATCCAAATTCATCTTTATGGCTACACCTTC. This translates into CASSYSIQIHLYGYTF.